This TCR beta chain was identified during a study of shared clonotypes between healthy human individuals. Produced via immunoSEQ multiplex PCR; TCRdb's table is partial and in-frame only. This sample has a few million clones, with over 85% found just once. V gave up 5 bases and J gave up 9 bases, with 7 bases separating them. CDR1 and CDR2 (germline): SGHTA, FQGNSA. The CDR3 loop spans 11 amino acids. The sequenced sample was naive CD4+ T cells sorted from blood. Sample subset: CD45RA+ positively selected. The chain combines TRBV7-2 with TRBJ1-4; D is unresolved. This sequence was found in a young man in good health. This CDR3 reads CASSVEKKLFF. The DNA of the CDR3 is TGTGCCAGCAGCGTCGAAAAAAAACTGTTTTTT.